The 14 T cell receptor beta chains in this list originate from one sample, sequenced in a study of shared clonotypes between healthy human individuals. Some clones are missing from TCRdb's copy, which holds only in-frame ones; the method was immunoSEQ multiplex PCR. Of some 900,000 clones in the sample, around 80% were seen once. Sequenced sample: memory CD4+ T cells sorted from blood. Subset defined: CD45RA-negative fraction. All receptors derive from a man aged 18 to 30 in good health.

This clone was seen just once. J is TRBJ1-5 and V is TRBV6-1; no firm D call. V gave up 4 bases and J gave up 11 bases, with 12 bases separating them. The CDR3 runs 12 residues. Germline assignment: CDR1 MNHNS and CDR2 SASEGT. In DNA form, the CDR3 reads TGTGCCAGCAGTGTTTCTTCCCGGGCCCAGCATTTT. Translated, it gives CASSVSSRAQHF.

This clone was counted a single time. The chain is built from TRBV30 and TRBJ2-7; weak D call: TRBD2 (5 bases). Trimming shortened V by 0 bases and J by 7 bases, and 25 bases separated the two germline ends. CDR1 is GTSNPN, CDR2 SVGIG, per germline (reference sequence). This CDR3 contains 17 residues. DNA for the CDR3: TGTGCCTGGAGTGTATCCGGGAAGGGCTATCAACCTAGGGAGCAGTACTTC. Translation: CAWSVSGKGYQPREQYF.

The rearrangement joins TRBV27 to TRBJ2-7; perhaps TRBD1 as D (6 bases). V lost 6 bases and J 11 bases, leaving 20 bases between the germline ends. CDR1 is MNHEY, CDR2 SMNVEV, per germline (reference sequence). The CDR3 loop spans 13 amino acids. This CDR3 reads CASRRNGDIREYF. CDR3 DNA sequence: TGTGCCAGCAGGCGAAACGGGGACATTCGGGAGTACTTC.

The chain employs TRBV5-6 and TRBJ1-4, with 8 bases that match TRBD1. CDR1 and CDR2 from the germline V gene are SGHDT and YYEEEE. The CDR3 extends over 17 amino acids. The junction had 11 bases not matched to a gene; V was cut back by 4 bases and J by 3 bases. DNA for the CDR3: TGTGCCAGCAGCCAAGGACAGGGAAAGCGGCCTAATGAAAAACTGTTTTTT. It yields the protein CASSQGQGKRPNEKLFF.

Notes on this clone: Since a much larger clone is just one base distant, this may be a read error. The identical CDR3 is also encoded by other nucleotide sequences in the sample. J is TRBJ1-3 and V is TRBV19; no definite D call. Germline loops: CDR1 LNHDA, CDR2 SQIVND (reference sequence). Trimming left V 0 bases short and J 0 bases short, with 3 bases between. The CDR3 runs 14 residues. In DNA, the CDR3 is TGTGCCAGTAGTATAGACAGCTCTGGAAACACCATATATTTT. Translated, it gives CASSIDSSGNTIYF.

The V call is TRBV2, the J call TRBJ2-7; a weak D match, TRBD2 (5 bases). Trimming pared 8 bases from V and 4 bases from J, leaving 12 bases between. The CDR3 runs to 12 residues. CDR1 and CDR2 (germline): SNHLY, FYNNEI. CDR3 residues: CASGPRTYEQYF. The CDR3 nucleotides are TGTGCCAGCGGCCCCCGGACTTACGAGCAGTACTTC.

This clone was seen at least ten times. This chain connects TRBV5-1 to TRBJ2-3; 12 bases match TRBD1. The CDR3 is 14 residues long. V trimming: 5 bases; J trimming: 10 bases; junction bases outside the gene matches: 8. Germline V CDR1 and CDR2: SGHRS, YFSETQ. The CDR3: CASSPGTGGGAQYF. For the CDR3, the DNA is TGCGCCAGCAGTCCCGGGACAGGGGGCGGTGCGCAGTATTTT. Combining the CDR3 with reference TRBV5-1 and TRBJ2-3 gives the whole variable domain KAGVTQTPRYLIKTRGQQVTLSCSPISGHRSVSWYQQTPGQGLQFLFEYFSETQRNKGNFPGRFSGRQFSNSRSEMNVSTLELGDSALYLCASSPGTGGGAQYFGPGTRLTVL.

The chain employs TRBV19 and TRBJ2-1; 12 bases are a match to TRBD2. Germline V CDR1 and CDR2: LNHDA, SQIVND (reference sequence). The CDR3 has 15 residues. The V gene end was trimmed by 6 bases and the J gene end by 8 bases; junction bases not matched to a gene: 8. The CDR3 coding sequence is TGTGCCAGTAGAGCTAGCGGGAGGGCCAACGATGAGCAGTTCTTC. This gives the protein CASRASGRANDEQFF.

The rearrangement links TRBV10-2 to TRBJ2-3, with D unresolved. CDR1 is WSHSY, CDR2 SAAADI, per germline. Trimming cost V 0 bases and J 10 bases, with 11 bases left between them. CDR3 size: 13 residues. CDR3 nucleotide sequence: TGCGCCAGCAGTGAGTCGACTTGGTCGCCGCAGTATTTT. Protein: CASSESTWSPQYF.

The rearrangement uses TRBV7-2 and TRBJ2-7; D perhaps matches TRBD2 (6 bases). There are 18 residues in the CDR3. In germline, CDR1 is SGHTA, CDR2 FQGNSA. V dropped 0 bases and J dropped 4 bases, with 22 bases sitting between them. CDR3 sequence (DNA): TGTGCCAGCAGCTTAGCTGAGGCGGGGACTCGGAGAACTTACGAGCAGTACTTC. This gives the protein CASSLAEAGTRRTYEQYF.

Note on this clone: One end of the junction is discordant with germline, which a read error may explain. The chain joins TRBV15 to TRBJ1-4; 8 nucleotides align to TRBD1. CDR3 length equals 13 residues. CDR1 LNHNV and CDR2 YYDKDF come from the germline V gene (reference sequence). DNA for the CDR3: TGTGCGACCAATCGGGACAGGAATGAAAAACTGTTTTTT. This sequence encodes CATNRDRNEKLFF. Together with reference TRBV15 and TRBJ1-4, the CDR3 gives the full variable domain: DAMVIQNPRYQVTQFGKPVTLSCSQTLNHNVMYWYQQKSSQAPKLLFHYYDKDFNNEADTPDNFQSRRPNTSFCFLDIRSPGLGDTAMYLCATNRDRNEKLFFGSGTQLSVL.

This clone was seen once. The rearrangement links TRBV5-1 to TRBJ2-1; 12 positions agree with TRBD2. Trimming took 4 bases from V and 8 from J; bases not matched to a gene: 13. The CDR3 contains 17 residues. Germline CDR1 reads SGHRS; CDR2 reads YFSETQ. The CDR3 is CASSAGTSGSYRYEQFF. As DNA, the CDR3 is TGCGCCAGCAGCGCCGGGACTAGCGGGTCCTATCGGTATGAGCAGTTCTTC.

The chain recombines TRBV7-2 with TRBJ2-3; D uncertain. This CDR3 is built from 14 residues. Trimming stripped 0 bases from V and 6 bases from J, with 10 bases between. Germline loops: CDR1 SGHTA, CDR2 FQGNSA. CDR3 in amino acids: CASSLATPWDTQYF. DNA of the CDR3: TGTGCCAGCAGCTTAGCGACTCCGTGGGATACGCAGTATTTT.

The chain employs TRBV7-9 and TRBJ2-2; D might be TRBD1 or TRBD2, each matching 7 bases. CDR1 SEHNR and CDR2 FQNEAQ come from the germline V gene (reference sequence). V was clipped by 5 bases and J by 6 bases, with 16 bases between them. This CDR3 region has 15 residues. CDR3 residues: CASSPMGGGPGELFF. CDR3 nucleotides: TGTGCCAGCAGCCCCATGGGAGGGGGCCCCGGGGAGCTGTTTTTT.